The 9 T cell receptor beta chains below were found in one sample sequenced in a study of T cells in Graves' hyperthyroidism and ophthalmopathy. Amplification targeted TCR beta CDR3 regions from RNA transcripts. The TCR CDR3 was amplified in a first-round RT-PCR using the HTBI primer set. TCRdb passed the multiplex PCR reads through MiXCR, listing each CDR3 protein once. The sample lists some 270,000 distinct CDR3 sequences; 13% were seen once. Sequencing was carried out using blood. These TCRs come from a woman aged 25 to 39 with Graves' hyperthyroidism that later progressed to Graves' ophthalmopathy.

This clonotype was picked up many times. One end of the junction does not line up with germline, which may come from a read error. The gene calls are TRBV3-1 and TRBJ2-5; D gene unclear. This CDR3 has 10 amino acids. CDR1 LGHDT and CDR2 YNNKEL come from the germline V gene (reference sequence). The CDR3 nucleotides are TGTGCCAGCAGCCAACAGACCCAGTACTTC. Its translation is CASSQQTQYF.

This clonotype has just a few counts. The chain couples TRBV19 to TRBJ2-1; D unclear. Per the germline V gene, CDR1 is LNHDA and CDR2 is SQIVND (reference sequence). The CDR3 sequence is 13 residues long. V dropped 0 bases and J dropped 3 bases, with 3 bases sitting between them. DNA for the CDR3: TGTGCCAGTAGTATAGACTACTACAATGAGCAGTTCTTC. This translates into CASSIDYYNEQFF.

This clonotype appeared many times. The V call is TRBV20-1, the J call TRBJ1-2, with a weak D call TRBD1 (5 bases). The germline V gene encodes CDR1 DFQATT and CDR2 SNEGSKA (reference sequence). The CDR3 sequence is 13 residues long. The germline V and J ends were trimmed by 5 bases and 0 bases, with 10 bases remaining between them. The CDR3 nucleotides read TGCAGTGCTCGGGACGGCCCTAACTATGGCTACACCTTC. Translated, it gives CSARDGPNYGYTF.

This clonotype was recorded at least ten times. This chain joins TRBV5-5 and TRBJ2-7, with unresolved D. The CDR3 totals 14 residues. The V and J ends lost 0 bases and 6 bases respectively, with 13 bases between them. CDR1 is SGHKS, CDR2 YYEKEE, per germline (reference sequence). CDR3 protein: CASSLEGKMFEQYF. Written as DNA, the CDR3 is TGTGCCAGCAGCTTGGAAGGGAAAATGTTCGAGCAGTACTTC.

This clonotype was recorded at least ten times. This sequence joins TRBV18 and TRBJ2-1, with TRBD1 matching 8 bases. Germline CDR1 is KGHSH and CDR2 is LQKENI. J was trimmed by 1 base and V by 4 bases; bases with no gene match: 3. This CDR3 contains 15 residues. For the CDR3, the DNA is TGTGCCAGCTCACTCACAGGGGGTTCCTACAATGAGCAGTTCTTC. Translated: CASSLTGGSYNEQFF.

This clonotype was seen only a few times. The chain carries TRBV4-3 and TRBJ2-7; TRBD1 matches 7 bases. Germline V gives CDR1 LGHNA, CDR2 YSLEER. The CDR3 is 16 residues long. Trimming removed 2 bases from V and 1 base from J; junction bases left unmatched: 8. The CDR3 DNA follows: TGCGCCAGCAGCCAACATGCGACAGGGTGGTCCTACGAGCAGTACTTC. Translating it yields CASSQHATGWSYEQYF.

This clonotype was seen at least ten times. V is TRBV9 and J is TRBJ2-1, with D perhaps TRBD2 (6 bases). The length of the CDR3 is 18 residues. Deletions cut 1 base from V and 4 bases from J, with 21 bases between. Looked up from germline, CDR1 is SGDLS and CDR2 is YYNGEE. The CDR3 region is CASSVQPSDHLDYNEQFF. The CDR3 coding sequence is TGTGCCAGCAGCGTACAGCCTAGCGACCACTTAGATTACAATGAGCAGTTCTTC. The variable domain in full, with the rest retrieved from reference TRBV9 and TRBJ2-1, is DSGVTQTPKHLITATGQRVTLRCSPRSGDLSVYWYQQSLDQGLQFLIQYYNGEERAKGNILERFSAQQFPDLHSELNLSSLELGDSALYFCASSVQPSDHLDYNEQFFGPGTRLTVL.

Comments on this clonotype: This sequence may be a read error, since a much larger clone differs from it by one base. The chain links TRBV12-3 or TRBV12-4 to TRBJ1-5; a weak D match, TRBD1 (6 bases). Trimming cost V 6 bases and J 4 bases, with 13 bases left between them. The CDR3 sequence is 14 residues long. The CDR3 nucleotides are TGTGCCAGCAGATCGGCAGGGGAGAATCAGCCCCAGCATTTT. It encodes CASRSAGENQPQHF.

This clonotype was seen many times. The chain carries TRBV5-1 and TRBJ2-7, with D uncertain. Germline V gene data show CDR1 as SGHRS and CDR2 as YFSETQ. V lost 5 bases to trimming and J lost 7 bases, with 16 bases between them. The CDR3 runs 13 residues. CDR3 DNA: TGCGCCAGCAGGTTTGTCGATTCCCCAGAGCAGTACTTC. Protein sequence: CASRFVDSPEQYF.